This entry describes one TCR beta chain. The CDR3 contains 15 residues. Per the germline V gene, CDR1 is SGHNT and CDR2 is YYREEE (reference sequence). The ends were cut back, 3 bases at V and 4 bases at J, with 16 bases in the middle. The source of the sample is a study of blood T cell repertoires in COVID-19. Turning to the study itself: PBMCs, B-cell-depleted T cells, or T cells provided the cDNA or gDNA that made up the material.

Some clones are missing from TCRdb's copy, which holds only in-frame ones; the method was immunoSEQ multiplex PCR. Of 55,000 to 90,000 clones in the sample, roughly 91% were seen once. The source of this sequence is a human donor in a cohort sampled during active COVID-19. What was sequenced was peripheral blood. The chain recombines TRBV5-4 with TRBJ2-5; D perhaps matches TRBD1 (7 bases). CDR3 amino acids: CASSSKQGTGETQYF. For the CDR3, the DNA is TGTGCCAGCAGCTCCAAACAGGGGACTGGAGAGACCCAGTACTTC.